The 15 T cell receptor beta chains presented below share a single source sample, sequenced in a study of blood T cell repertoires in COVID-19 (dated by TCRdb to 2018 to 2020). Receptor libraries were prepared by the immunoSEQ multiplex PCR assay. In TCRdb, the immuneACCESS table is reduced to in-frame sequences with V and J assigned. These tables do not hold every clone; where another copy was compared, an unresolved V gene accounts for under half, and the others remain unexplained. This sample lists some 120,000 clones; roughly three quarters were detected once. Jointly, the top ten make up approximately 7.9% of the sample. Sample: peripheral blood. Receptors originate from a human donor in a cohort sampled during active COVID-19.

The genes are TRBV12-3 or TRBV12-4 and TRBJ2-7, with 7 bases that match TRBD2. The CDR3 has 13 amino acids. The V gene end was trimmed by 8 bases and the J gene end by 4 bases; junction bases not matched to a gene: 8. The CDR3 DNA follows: TGTGCCAGCTCCGTCGGGGGGAGATACGAGCAGTACTTC. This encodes CASSVGGRYEQYF.

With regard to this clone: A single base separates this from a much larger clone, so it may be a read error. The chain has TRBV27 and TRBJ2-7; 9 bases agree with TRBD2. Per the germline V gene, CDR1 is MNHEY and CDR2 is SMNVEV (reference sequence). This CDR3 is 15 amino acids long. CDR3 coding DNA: TGTGCCCGCAGTTTTTTGGGTCGCGGGGGGGGAGGGCAGTACTTC. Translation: CARSFLGRGGGGQYF.

CDR3 coding DNA: TGTGCCAGCAGCCTTCAGGTACAGGGGAGATTTCAAAAACTGTTTTTT. Encoded protein: CASSLQVQGRFQKLFF. The chain recombines TRBV13 with TRBJ1-4; 7 nucleotides line up with TRBD1. The trim removed 5 bases at V and 9 bases at J, leaving 15 bases unmatched. The germline CDR1 and CDR2 sequences are PRHDT and FYEKMQ (reference sequence). The CDR3 runs 16 residues.

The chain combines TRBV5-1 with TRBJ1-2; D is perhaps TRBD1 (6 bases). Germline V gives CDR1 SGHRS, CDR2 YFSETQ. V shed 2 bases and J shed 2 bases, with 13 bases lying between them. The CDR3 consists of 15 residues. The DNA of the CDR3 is TGCGCCAGCAGCTTAACAGGGAAGGTGAACTATGGCTACACCTTC. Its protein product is CASSLTGKVNYGYTF.

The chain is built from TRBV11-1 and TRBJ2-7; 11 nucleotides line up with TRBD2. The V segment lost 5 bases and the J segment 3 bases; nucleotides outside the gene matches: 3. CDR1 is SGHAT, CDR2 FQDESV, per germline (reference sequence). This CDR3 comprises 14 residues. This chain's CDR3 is CASSRTSGRYEQYF. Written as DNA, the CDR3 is TGTGCCAGCAGCAGGACTAGCGGGCGCTACGAGCAGTACTTC.

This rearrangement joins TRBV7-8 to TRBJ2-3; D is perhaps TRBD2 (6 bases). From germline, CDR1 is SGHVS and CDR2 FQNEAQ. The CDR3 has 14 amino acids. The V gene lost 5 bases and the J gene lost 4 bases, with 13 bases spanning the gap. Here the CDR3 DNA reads TGTGCCAGCAGCGAGGCGGGGCCCCCAGATACGCAGTATTTT. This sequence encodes CASSEAGPPDTQYF.

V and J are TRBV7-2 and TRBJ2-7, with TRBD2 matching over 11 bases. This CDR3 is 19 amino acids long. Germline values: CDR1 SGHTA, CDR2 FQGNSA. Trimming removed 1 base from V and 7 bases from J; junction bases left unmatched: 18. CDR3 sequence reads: CASSLVVGLAALGGEEQYF. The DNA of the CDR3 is TGTGCCAGCAGCTTAGTGGTGGGACTAGCGGCATTGGGGGGAGAAGAGCAGTACTTC.

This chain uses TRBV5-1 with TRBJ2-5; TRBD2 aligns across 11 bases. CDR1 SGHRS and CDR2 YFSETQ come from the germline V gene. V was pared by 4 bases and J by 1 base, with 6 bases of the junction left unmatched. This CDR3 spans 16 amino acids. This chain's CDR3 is CASSPGTSGAQETQYF. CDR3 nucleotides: TGCGCCAGCAGCCCTGGGACTAGCGGTGCCCAAGAGACCCAGTACTTC.

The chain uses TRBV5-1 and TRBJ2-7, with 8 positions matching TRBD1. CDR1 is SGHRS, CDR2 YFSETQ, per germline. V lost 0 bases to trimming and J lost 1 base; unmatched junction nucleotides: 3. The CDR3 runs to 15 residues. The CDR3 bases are TGCGCCAGCAGCTTGGGGGACAGGCCATCCTACGAGCAGTACTTC. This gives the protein CASSLGDRPSYEQYF. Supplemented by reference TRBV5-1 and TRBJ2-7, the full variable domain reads KAGVTQTPRYLIKTRGQQVTLSCSPISGHRSVSWYQQTPGQGLQFLFEYFSETQRNKGNFPGRFSGRQFSNSRSEMNVSTLELGDSALYLCASSLGDRPSYEQYFGPGTRLTVT.

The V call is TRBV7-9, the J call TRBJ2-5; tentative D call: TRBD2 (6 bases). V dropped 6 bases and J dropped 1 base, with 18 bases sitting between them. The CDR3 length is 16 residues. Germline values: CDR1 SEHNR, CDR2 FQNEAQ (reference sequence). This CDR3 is CASSYRWGRIQETQYF. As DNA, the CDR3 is TGTGCCAGCAGTTACAGGTGGGGGAGGATCCAAGAGACCCAGTACTTC.

CDR3 DNA: TGCAGCGTTGAGGGACTAGCGGGAGCCTACGAGCAGTACTTC. This sequence encodes CSVEGLAGAYEQYF. The chain carries TRBV29-1 and TRBJ2-7, with TRBD2 matching 14 bases. J lost 2 bases, V lost 3 bases, and 0 bases had no gene match. The germline gives CDR1 SQVTM, CDR2 ANQGSEA. This CDR3 comprises 14 residues.

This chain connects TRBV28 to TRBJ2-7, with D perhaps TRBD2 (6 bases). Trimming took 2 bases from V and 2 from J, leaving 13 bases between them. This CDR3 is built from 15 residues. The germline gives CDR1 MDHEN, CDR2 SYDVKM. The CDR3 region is CASSLRGASTYEQYF. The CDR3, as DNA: TGTGCCAGCAGTTTACGCGGGGCCAGCACCTACGAGCAGTACTTC.

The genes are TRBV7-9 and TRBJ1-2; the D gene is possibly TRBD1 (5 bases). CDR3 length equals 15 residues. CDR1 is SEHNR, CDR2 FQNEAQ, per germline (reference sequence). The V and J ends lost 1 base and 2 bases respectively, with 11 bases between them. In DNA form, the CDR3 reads TGTGCCAGCAGCTTAGATCGACAGAGCAACTATGGCTACACCTTC. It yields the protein CASSLDRQSNYGYTF.

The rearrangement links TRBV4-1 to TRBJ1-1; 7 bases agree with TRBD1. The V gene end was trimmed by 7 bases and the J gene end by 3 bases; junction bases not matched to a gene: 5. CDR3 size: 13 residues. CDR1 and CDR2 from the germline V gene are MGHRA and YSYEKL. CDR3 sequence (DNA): TGCGCCAGCAATAAGGGGGCCGACACTGAAGCTTTCTTT. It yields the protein CASNKGADTEAFF.

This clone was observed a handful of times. The DNA of the CDR3 is TGTGCCAGCAGCTTGATGAGCCAGGGGGGAGATGAGCAGTTCTTC. Encoded protein: CASSLMSQGGDEQFF. The rearrangement joins TRBV5-4 to TRBJ2-1; D possibly corresponds to TRBD1 (7 bases). This CDR3 region has 15 residues. V was clipped by 1 base and J by 8 bases, with 16 bases between them. Germline V gene lookup returns CDR1 SGHNT and CDR2 YYREEE (reference sequence).